The source of this T cell receptor (beta chain) is a study of T cells after yellow fever vaccination (dated by TCRdb to between 2018 and 2021). Concerning the study at large: The SMART-Seq v4 Ultra Low Input RNA kit was used to prepare libraries from fractions with low cell numbers. To follow T-cell clones before and after primary and booster YFV17D yellow fever vaccination, bulk TCR alpha and beta repertoires were sequenced over time. Two healthy male donors, one aged 18 to 30 and one aged 30 to 40 years, made up the cohort. Blood was collected at multiple timepoints before and after primary and secondary immunization, and bulk PBMC replicates and cell subsets were isolated. General study outcomes and caveats: Compared with the primary T-cell response, the secondary T-cell response was weaker but faster, peaking on day 5 rather than day 15. Most clones expanded after primary vaccination (almost 97% of CD4 and roughly 88% of CD8) were re-detected after the booster, suggesting that broad memory maintenance occurred. FACS-sorted repertoires could contain abundant contaminating clonotypes from the bulk population, so computational filtering was required. The study included only a couple of donors, which limits how far the findings can be generalized. A small fraction of clonotypes appeared in both the CD4 and CD8 compartments, likely as a result of convergent recombination.

This clonotype was seen at least ten times. Its antigen is unknown. No base quality values were provided; no much bigger clone lies one nucleotide off. From cysteine to phenylalanine, the CDR3 is 17 amino acids long. Just CDR3 DNA is preserved here, 51 bases in frame from base 1. TCR cDNA was synthesized by 5'RACE template switching, which introduced a universal primer site and unique molecular identifiers. Priming of cDNA synthesis was performed from both the TCR alpha and TCR beta constant segments. Libraries were amplified in two PCR steps, with sample barcodes and sequencing adapters added in the second step. Libraries were sequenced on Illumina HiSeq 2500 (2x100 bp) or NovaSeq (2x150 bp). From the authors' description of their analysis: Demultiplexing of reads and collapsing into UMI consensus sequences were performed with MIGEC, and V(D)J alignment was carried out with MiXCR. Vaccine-responding clonotypes were defined with edgeR using replicate PBMC samples, requiring FDR below 0.01 and a log2 fold change above 5 up to day 15. Bulk clonotypes were assigned CD4 or CD8 identity according to which sequenced CD4 or CD8 repertoire held them at higher abundance. The public reads were reprocessed in TCRdb via fastp at Q25 and MiXCR, keeping in-frame beta chains. Rows with a matching CDR3 protein are joined into one entry that keeps the most common DNA and genes. It is TCRdb's table, rather than the study itself, that gives the V and J calls and clone size. A total of roughly 63,000 distinct CDR3 sequences appear in this sample, 7.4% of them only once. The top ten hold 36% of the sample.

The sample's treatment or condition label, in plain terms: live attenuated yellow fever vaccine strain. PBMCs were isolated from peripheral blood using a standard Ficoll-Paque protocol. Dynabeads CD4 and CD8 positive selection kits were used to isolate CD4 and CD8 T-cell fractions. TriZol was used to extract RNA from bulk PBMCs, from CD4 and CD8 fractions, and from dextramer-positive and dextramer-negative fractions. The material was CD8+ T cells sorted from PBMCs, obtained 15 days after the yellow fever booster vaccination. The receptor was isolated from a man aged 25-45 years who received the YFV17D yellow fever vaccine. The V and J genes are TRBV21-1 and TRBJ1-1; TRBD1, the D gene given by the table, was not confirmed from the DNA. TRBV21-1 represents a pseudogene. CDR3 sequence: CASSKVRGALGSTEAFF. In nucleotide form, the sequence is TGTGCCAGCAGCAAAGTGAGGGGGGCCCTAGGCTCCACTGAAGCTTTCTTT.